The rows below give T cell receptor beta chains drawn from one sample of a study of blood T cell repertoires in COVID-19. Using immunoSEQ multiplex PCR, the repertoire was profiled, and TCRdb retains in-frame clones only, with some absent. The sample holds about 330,000 clones; over 70% are singletons and the top ten take over 4.5%. The material sequenced was PBMCs or T cells enriched from blood (not recorded which). Source of these receptors: a man aged 30 to 39 who had recovered from COVID-19. Each CDR3 is given with its conserved first and last residue. The order of the fields is J gene, V gene, CDR3 protein.

>TRBJ1-5|TRBV30
CAWSAGPGQPQHF
>TRBJ2-5|TRBV7-2
CASSLGRVVGGIETQYF
>TRBJ1-2|TRBV7-9
CASSPGDRANYGYTF
>TRBJ2-2|TRBV5-1
CASSPPSGELNTGELFF
>TRBJ2-1|TRBV27
CASLALTRRGGLNEQFF
>TRBJ2-5|TRBV5-4
CASSLEGWGEETQYF
>TRBJ1-3|TRBV5-4
CASSVGTGHGNTIYF
>TRBJ2-7|TRBV12-3/TRBV12-4
CASSPTGYEQYF
>TRBJ2-2|TRBV24-1
CATSDGDFLLNTGELFF
>TRBJ2-2|TRBV5-1
CASSFSSGGNTGELFF
>TRBJ2-4|TRBV7-9
CASSLAGTGGSAKNIQYF
>TRBJ1-6|TRBV28
CASSRTGQVVYSPLHF
>TRBJ2-1|TRBV4-2
CASSQADFPNNEQFF
>TRBJ2-3|TRBV28
CASSLPTSGGIWGSQYF
>TRBJ2-7|TRBV27
CASSYRQGGYEQYF
>TRBJ2-5|TRBV5-1
CASSLSGTSRRETQYF
>TRBJ2-2|TRBV30
CAWSVLANTGELFF
>TRBJ1-1|TRBV14
CASSQADRANTEAFF
>TRBJ2-3|TRBV24-1
CATNPGQGTDTQYF
>TRBJ1-3|TRBV9
CASSEEIHSGNTIYF
>TRBJ1-4|TRBV5-1
CASSPRSRLGEKLFF
>TRBJ1-5|TRBV28
CASSRVRQPQHF
>TRBJ2-7|TRBV7-6
CASSLGTGGHKDEQYF
>TRBJ1-5|TRBV19
CASSMYSLSNQPQHF
>TRBJ2-1|TRBV19
CASSGSSGGDEQFF
>TRBJ2-5|TRBV6-5
CASSRSGTQETQYF
>TRBJ1-2|TRBV15
CATSPQTASSVKANYGYTF
>TRBJ1-4|TRBV15
CATSGSLLAGAGKLFF
>TRBJ1-1|TRBV19
CASSRGAGEAFF
>TRBJ1-1|TRBV2
CASSEMTEMNTEAFF
>TRBJ2-1|TRBV11-3
CASSLEPGTSGGNEQFF
>TRBJ2-1|TRBV7-9
CASSSDRVAHNEQFF
>TRBJ2-3|TRBV4-1
CASSQDTGDISTDTQYF
>TRBJ2-2|TRBV11-2
CASSGNRGSNTGELFF
>TRBJ1-6|TRBV28
CASRLTGTAALRPLHF
>TRBJ1-1|TRBV23-1
CASSQSRAGGRTEAFF
>TRBJ2-2|TRBV19
CASSIVAPSGAPGELFF
>TRBJ1-6|TRBV19
CASSIPLQGRDSPLHF
>TRBJ1-1|TRBV4-1
CASSQEGALTEAFF
>TRBJ2-7|TRBV7-9
CASSLEAGLYEQYF
>TRBJ2-1|TRBV28
CASSPDRASSYNEQFF
>TRBJ1-1|TRBV27
CASSFGQGRGTEAFF
>TRBJ1-1|TRBV7-6
CASSWGPGNPEAFF
>TRBJ1-1|TRBV6-5
CASSSRNTEAFF
>TRBJ2-2|TRBV5-1
CASSLRDRGPGELFF
>TRBJ2-3|TRBV9
CASSVDPLPGSTDTQYF
>TRBJ2-1|TRBV24-1
CATSDLSGGNEQFF
>TRBJ2-3|TRBV21-1
CASSIPRSRNTSTDTQYF